This T cell receptor beta chain was documented in a study of breast tumors, draining lymph nodes, adjacent tissues. Study results and limitations: Findings are consistent with lymph node origin and intratumoral expansion of most tumor T cells.

This CDR3 has 16 amino acids. The V end was cut by 4 bases, the J end by 4 bases, with 20 bases between. Germline V gene data show CDR1 as SGDLS and CDR2 as YYNGEE. Breast cancer patients provided tissue from their axillary draining lymph nodes. TCRdb used MiXCR to reprocess the multiplex PCR reads, holding one entry per CDR3 protein. The table has about 100,000 distinct CDR3 sequences, 21% seen once. The table lists this clonotype with many counts. Its antigen is unknown. The chain uses TRBV9 and TRBJ2-5, with TRBD2 as a possible D gene (7 bases). The receptor comes from a female donor with breast cancer. Some clones in this sample may be carry-over from other donors' samples. Specimen: axillary lymph node tissue. CDR3 residues: CASSPFGGRAGETQYF. The DNA of the CDR3 is TGTGCCAGCAGCCCTTTCGGGGGGCGTGCGGGAGAGACCCAGTACTTC.